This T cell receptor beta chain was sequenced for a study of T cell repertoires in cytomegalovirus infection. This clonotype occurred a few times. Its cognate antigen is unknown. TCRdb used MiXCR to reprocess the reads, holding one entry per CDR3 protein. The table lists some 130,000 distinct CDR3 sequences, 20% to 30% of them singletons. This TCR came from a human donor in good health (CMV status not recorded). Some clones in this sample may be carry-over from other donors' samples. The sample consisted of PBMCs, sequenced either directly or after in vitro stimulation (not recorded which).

This CDR3 reads CASSPGLGNEQFF. As DNA, the CDR3 is TGTGCCAGCAGCCCCGGACTGGGCAATGAGCAGTTCTTC. The rearrangement joins TRBV7-2 to TRBJ2-1; D perhaps matches TRBD2 (5 bases). The CDR3 loop spans 13 amino acids. CDR1 SGHTA and CDR2 FQGNSA come from the germline V gene. Between the trimmed V and J ends, which lost 5 bases and 6 bases, there was a span of 11 bases.